This TCR beta chain appears in the sequencing data of a study of cytomegalovirus exposure and HLA in healthy donors. The study's findings and limits: In the 130 or so validation repertoires, a later analysis found that first-cohort TCR clusters tended to co-occur. The study labeled 164 TCR beta chains cytomegalovirus-associated. The classifier, whose performance was assessed in both the original and validation cohorts, reportedly diagnosed cytomegalovirus status with high specificity and sensitivity.

Sequencing was performed with immunoSEQ multiplex PCR; in TCRdb, only in-frame clones are kept and a portion is missing. The repertoire holds approximately 300,000 clones, just over 85% seen once, with around 0.84% in the top ten. This clone was recorded a few times. No antigen is known for it. Germline V gives CDR1 MGHRA, CDR2 YSYEKL. The CDR3 length is 15 residues. V dropped 0 bases and J dropped 8 bases, with 14 bases sitting between them. The genes are TRBV4-1 and TRBJ2-1; D uncertain. The receptor was isolated from a woman under 30 in good health and CMV-seronegative. The sample consisted of PBMCs. The CDR3 here is CASSQDRVGLYEQFF. In nucleotides, the CDR3 is TGCGCCAGCAGCCAAGATCGGGTAGGTTTGTATGAGCAGTTCTTC.